This T cell receptor beta chain was identified during a study of cytomegalovirus exposure and HLA in healthy donors. 13 Jbeta primers and 60 Vbeta primers were used for the PCR. Authors' data handling: A follow-up analysis tallied 70 million to 80 million unique TCR beta chains, some 11 million shared. Only in-frame clones appear in the TCRdb table, and some are missing; sequencing was by immunoSEQ multiplex PCR. The D gene and trimming were derived from the DNA, and the V and J assignments and clone size from that table. The sample lists some 200,000 clones, roughly 87% occurring once. Study-wide findings and caveats: Published work reported that the classifier diagnosed cytomegalovirus status with high specificity and sensitivity.

Germline loops: CDR1 MNHEY, CDR2 SVGAGI. This CDR3 contains 12 residues. Trimming took off 7 bases at V and 7 bases at J, with 13 bases between the two ends. In the case of this clone: Its antigen is currently unknown.

This chain links TRBV6-5 with TRBJ1-2; D gene ambiguous. This clonotype was obtained from a man aged 45-65 years in good health and CMV-seronegative. Sequences were obtained from PBMCs. The CDR3 DNA reads TGTGCCAGCATCGGAGGGTACGGTGGCTACACCTTC. Translation gives CASIGGYGGYTF.